The entry below describes one T cell receptor beta chain. Library construction for TCR beta used iRepertoire HTBI primers and Arm-PCR of CDR3 regions. TCRdb itself ran the multiplex PCR reads through MiXCR, one entry per CDR3 protein. The sample holds roughly 420,000 distinct CDR3 sequences, 14% seen once. These data are taken from a study of regulatory T cells in long-lasting Graves disease. The time point was: newly diagnosed GD, antithyroid drugs for less than 3 months. PBMC RNA served as the TCR library source. The diagnosis of Graves' disease used American Thyroid Association guidelines. The same data also went into a second study, on T cells in Graves' hyperthyroidism and ophthalmopathy. From that second work: Primed by the HTBI set, a first-round RT-PCR was run on the TCR CDR3. Stable hyperthyroidism was told apart from ophthalmopathy by a model built on 13 V-J features.

The TCR was taken from a woman aged 45-65 years with Graves disease. The sequencing here drew on peripheral blood mononuclear cells (PBMCs), taken at new diagnosis, from a patient treated with antithyroid drugs.

The CDR3 coding sequence is TGCAGTGCCAACCCGGGACTCACGTACGAGCAGTACTTC. The encoded protein is CSANPGLTYEQYF. The V call is TRBV20-1, the J call TRBJ2-7; the D gene is possibly TRBD2 (6 bases). The CDR3 extends over 13 amino acids. Germline CDR1 DFQATT, CDR2 SNEGSKA (reference sequence). Between the trimmed V and J ends, which lost 6 bases and 4 bases, there was a span of 16 bases.